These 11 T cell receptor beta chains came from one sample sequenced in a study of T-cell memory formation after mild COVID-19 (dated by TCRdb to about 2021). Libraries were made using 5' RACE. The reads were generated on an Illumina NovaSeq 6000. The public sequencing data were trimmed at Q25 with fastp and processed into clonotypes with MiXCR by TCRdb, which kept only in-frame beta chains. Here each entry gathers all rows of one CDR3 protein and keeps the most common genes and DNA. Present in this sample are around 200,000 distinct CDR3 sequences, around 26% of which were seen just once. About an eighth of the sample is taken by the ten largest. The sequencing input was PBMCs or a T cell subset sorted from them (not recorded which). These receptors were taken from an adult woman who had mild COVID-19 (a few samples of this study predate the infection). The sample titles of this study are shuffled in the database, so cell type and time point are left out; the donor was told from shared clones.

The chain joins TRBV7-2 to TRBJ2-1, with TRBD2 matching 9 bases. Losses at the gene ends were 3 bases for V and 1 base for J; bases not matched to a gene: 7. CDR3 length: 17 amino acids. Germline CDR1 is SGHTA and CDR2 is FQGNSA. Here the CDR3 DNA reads TGTGCCAGCAGCTTCCCCTTAGCGGGAGCGTCCTACAATGAGCAGTTCTTC. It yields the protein CASSFPLAGASYNEQFF. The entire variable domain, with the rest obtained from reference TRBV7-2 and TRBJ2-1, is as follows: GAGVSQSPSNKVTEKGKDVELRCDPISGHTALYWYRQSLGQGLEFLIYFQGNSAPDKSGLPSDRFSAERTGGSVSTLTIQRTQQEDSAVYLCASSFPLAGASYNEQFFGPGTRLTVL.

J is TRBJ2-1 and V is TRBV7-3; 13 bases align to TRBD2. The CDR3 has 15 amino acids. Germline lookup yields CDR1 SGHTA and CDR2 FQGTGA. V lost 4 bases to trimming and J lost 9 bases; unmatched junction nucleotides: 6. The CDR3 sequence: CASSSGLAGVSEQFF. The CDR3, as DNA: TGTGCCAGCAGCTCAGGACTAGCGGGAGTTTCTGAGCAGTTCTTC. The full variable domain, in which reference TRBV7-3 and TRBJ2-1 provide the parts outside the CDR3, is GAGVSQTPSNKVTEKGKYVELRCDPISGHTALYWYRQSLGQGPEFLIYFQGTGAADDSGLPNDRFFAVRPEGSVSTLKIQRTERGDSAVYLCASSSGLAGVSEQFFGPGTRLTVL.

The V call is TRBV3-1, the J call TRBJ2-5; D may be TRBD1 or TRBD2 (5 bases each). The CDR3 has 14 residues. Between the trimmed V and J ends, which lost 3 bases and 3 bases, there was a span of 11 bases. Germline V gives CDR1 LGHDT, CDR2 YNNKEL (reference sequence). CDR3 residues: CASSHEGWEETQYF. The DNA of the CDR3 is TGTGCCAGCAGCCACGAGGGGTGGGAAGAGACCCAGTACTTC.

CDR3 nucleotides: TGTGCCAGCAGCTACGGGACGAGCAATGAGCAGTTCTTC. Its protein product is CASSYGTSNEQFF. V is TRBV12-3 or TRBV12-4 and J is TRBJ2-1; D is perhaps TRBD1 or TRBD2 (5 bases each). The CDR3 contains 13 residues. V was pared by 6 bases and J by 6 bases, with 12 bases between.

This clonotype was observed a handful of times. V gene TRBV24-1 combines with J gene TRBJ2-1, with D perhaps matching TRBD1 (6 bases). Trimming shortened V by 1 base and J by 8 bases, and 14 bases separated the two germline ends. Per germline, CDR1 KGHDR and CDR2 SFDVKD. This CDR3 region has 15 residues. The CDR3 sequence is CATSDFIGGLYEQFF. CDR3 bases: TGTGCCACCAGTGATTTTATAGGGGGTCTCTATGAGCAGTTCTTC.

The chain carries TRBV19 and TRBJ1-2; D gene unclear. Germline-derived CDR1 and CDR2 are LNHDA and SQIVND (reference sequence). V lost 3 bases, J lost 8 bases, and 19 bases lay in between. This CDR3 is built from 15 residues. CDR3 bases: TGTGCCAGTAGTATCGCTGATTGGGGATCGCTCGGCTACACCTTC. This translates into CASSIADWGSLGYTF.

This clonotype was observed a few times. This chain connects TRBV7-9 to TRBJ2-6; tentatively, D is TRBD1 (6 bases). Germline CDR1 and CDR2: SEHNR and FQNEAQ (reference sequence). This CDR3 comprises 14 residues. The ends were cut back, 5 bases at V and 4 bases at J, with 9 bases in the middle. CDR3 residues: CASSPGAGANVLTF. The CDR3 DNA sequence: TGTGCCAGCAGCCCAGGGGCCGGGGCCAACGTCCTGACTTTC.

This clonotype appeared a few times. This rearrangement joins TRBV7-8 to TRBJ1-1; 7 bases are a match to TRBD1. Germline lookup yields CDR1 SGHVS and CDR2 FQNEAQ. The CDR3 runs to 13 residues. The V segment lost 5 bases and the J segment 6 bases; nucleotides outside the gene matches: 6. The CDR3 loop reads CASSGTGVPEAFF. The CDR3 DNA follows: TGTGCCAGCAGCGGTACAGGGGTCCCTGAAGCTTTCTTT. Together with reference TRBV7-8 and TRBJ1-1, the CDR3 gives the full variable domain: GAGVSQSPRYKVAKRGQDVALRCDPISGHVSLFWYQQALGQGPEFLTYFQNEAQLDKSGLPSDRFFAERPEGSVSTLKIQRTQQEDSAVYLCASSGTGVPEAFFGQGTRLTVV.

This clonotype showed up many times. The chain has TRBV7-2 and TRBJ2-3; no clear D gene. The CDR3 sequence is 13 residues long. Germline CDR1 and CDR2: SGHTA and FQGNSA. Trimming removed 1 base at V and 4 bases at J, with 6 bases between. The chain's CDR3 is CASSLVSADTQYF. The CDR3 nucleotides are TGTGCCAGCAGCTTAGTGAGTGCAGATACGCAGTATTTT.

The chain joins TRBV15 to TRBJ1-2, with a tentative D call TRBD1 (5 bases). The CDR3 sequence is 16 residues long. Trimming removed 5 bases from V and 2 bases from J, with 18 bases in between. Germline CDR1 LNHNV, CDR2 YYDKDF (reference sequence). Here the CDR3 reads CATSGAQGGANYGYTF. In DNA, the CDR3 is TGTGCCACCAGCGGGGCCCAGGGAGGGGCGAACTATGGCTACACCTTC.

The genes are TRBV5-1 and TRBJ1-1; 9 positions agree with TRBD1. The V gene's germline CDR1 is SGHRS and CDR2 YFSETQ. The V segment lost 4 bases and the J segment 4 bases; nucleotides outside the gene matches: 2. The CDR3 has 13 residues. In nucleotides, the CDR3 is TGCGCCAGCAGCCCGGACAGGGGCACTGAAGCTTTCTTT. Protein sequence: CASSPDRGTEAFF. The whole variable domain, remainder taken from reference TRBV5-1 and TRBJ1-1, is KAGVTQTPRYLIKTRGQQVTLSCSPISGHRSVSWYQQTPGQGLQFLFEYFSETQRNKGNFPGRFSGRQFSNSRSEMNVSTLELGDSALYLCASSPDRGTEAFFGQGTRLTVV.